The sequence of this TCR beta chain was determined in a study of shared clonotypes between healthy human individuals. Study details: In total, the donors were two women and a few men aged 18 to 49. CD8 memory received one plate per donor, CD8 naive two, CD4 memory three and CD4 naive three. The study's findings and limits: When compared with the clonotypes that were shared by all four sorted-subset donors, the non-shared clonotypes turned out to have lower generation probabilities.

Germline assignment: CDR1 MNHEY and CDR2 SVGAGI. The CDR3 sequence runs 12 residues, both termini included. This clone came up a few times. Its antigen remains unknown. Because the CDR3's place on the DNA is in doubt, the DNA is left out and the CDR3 is given as listed by TCRdb. Distinct nucleotide sequences in the sample also encode this CDR3. Profiling relied on immunoSEQ multiplex PCR, and the TCRdb table lists in-frame clones only, not all of them. The table has approximately 740,000 clones, over 65% seen once; the top ten hold roughly 1.7%. CD45RA-negative memory and CD45RA+ naive subsets were split from the CD4+ cells.

Sequenced: memory CD4+ T cells sorted from blood. Subset: CD45RA-negative fraction. The chain recombines TRBV6-5 with TRBJ1-2. The clonotype originates from a woman in her thirties in good health. This CDR3 is CASSSSGYGYTF.